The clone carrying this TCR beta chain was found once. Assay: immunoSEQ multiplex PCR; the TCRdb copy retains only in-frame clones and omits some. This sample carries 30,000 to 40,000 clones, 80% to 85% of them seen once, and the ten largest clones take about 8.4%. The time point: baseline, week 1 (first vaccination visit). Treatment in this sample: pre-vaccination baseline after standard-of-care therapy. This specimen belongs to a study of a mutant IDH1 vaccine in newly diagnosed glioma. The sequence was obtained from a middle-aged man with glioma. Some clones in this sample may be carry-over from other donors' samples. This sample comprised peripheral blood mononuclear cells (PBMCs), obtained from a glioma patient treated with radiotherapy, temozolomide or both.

DNA of the CDR3: TGTGCCAGCAGCTCCCAGGGGTTTGAGACCCAGTACTTC. Encoded protein: CASSSQGFETQYF. The V gene is TRBV5-4, the J gene TRBJ2-5; TRBD1 might be the D (6 bases). V lost 3 bases, J lost 5 bases, and 11 bases lay in between. The CDR3 runs 13 residues. Germline assignment: CDR1 SGHNT and CDR2 YYREEE (reference sequence).